These 7 T cell receptor beta chains share one sample of origin, sequenced in a study of cytomegalovirus exposure and HLA in healthy donors (dated by TCRdb to between 2016 and 2019). Libraries were constructed by the immunoSEQ multiplex PCR assay. For the multiplex PCR, a mixture combining 60 forward primers for TCR Vbeta segments and 13 reverse primers for TCR Jbeta segments was used. TCRdb took this table from immuneACCESS and kept in-frame rearrangements with V and J called. Such tables lack part of the clones; where checked against another copy, unresolved V genes explain under half of the gap, and the rest is unexplained. Counted in this sample were roughly 130,000 clones; around 80% of them appeared once. Of the sample, 2.5% to 3% is held by the ten largest clones. What was sequenced was PBMCs. These receptors were taken from a woman in her late teens or twenties in good health and CMV-seropositive.

This chain joins TRBV18 and TRBJ2-1, with a tentative D call TRBD2 (6 bases). V lost 5 bases and J 5 bases, leaving 16 bases between the germline ends. CDR1 and CDR2 from the germline V gene are KGHSH and LQKENI. The CDR3 sequence is 15 residues long. CDR3: CASSSLVGTHNEQFF. The CDR3 coding sequence is TGTGCCAGCTCATCTCTAGTAGGGACTCACAATGAGCAGTTCTTC.

J is TRBJ1-2 and V is TRBV6-5, with 7 nucleotides matching TRBD1. The CDR3 has 13 residues. V trimming: 2 bases; J trimming: 4 bases; junction bases outside the gene matches: 1. Germline-derived CDR1 and CDR2 are MNHEY and SVGAGI. The CDR3 loop is CASSYRGLYGYTF. The DNA of the CDR3 is TGTGCCAGCAGTTACAGGGGGCTCTATGGCTACACCTTC.

The chain has TRBV29-1 and TRBJ2-3, with 14 bases that match TRBD2. With 2 bases clipped from V and 0 bases from J, the junction kept 4 bases outside the gene matches. Germline assignment: CDR1 SQVTM and CDR2 ANQGSEA. The CDR3 runs to 17 residues. Here the CDR3 DNA reads TGCAGCGTTGAACGGGGACTAGCGGGGGTCAGCACAGATACGCAGTATTTT. Its translation: CSVERGLAGVSTDTQYF.

This clone showed up just a few times. This chain uses TRBV29-1 with TRBJ2-5, with D perhaps TRBD2 (5 bases). The CDR3 has 13 amino acids. With 3 bases removed from V and 5 bases from J, the gap between germline ends came to 13 bases. The germline V gene encodes CDR1 SQVTM and CDR2 ANQGSEA. CDR3 region: CSVDRHPGETQYF. CDR3 in DNA: TGCAGCGTTGACCGACACCCGGGGGAGACCCAGTACTTC.

V and J are TRBV10-3 and TRBJ2-6; 9 positions match TRBD1. This CDR3 has 18 amino acids. Germline V gene lookup returns CDR1 ENHRY and CDR2 SYGVKD. J was trimmed by 2 bases and V by 4 bases; bases with no gene match: 9. CDR3 sequence: CAISGTGATLTGANVLTF. In DNA, the CDR3 is TGTGCCATCAGTGGGACAGGGGCCACCCTTACTGGGGCCAACGTCCTGACTTTC.

This clone occurred once. This chain connects TRBV2 to TRBJ1-2, with 8 positions matching TRBD1. The V gene end was trimmed by 7 bases and the J gene end by 4 bases; junction bases not matched to a gene: 8. CDR1 is SNHLY, CDR2 FYNNEI, per germline. The CDR3 extends over 14 amino acids. CDR3 region: CASTGTGSSYGYTF. The CDR3 bases are TGTGCCAGCACCGGGACAGGAAGCTCCTATGGCTACACCTTC.

This chain connects TRBV30 to TRBJ1-5; maybe TRBD1 (5 bases). Germline V gene sequence: CDR1 GTSNPN, CDR2 SVGIG (reference sequence). V lost 2 bases to trimming and J lost 4 bases, with 15 bases between them. The CDR3 is 15 residues long. The CDR3 loop reads CAWSTPGGGNQPQHF. The CDR3 coding sequence is TGTGCCTGGAGTACCCCCGGGGGGGGAAATCAGCCCCAGCATTTT.